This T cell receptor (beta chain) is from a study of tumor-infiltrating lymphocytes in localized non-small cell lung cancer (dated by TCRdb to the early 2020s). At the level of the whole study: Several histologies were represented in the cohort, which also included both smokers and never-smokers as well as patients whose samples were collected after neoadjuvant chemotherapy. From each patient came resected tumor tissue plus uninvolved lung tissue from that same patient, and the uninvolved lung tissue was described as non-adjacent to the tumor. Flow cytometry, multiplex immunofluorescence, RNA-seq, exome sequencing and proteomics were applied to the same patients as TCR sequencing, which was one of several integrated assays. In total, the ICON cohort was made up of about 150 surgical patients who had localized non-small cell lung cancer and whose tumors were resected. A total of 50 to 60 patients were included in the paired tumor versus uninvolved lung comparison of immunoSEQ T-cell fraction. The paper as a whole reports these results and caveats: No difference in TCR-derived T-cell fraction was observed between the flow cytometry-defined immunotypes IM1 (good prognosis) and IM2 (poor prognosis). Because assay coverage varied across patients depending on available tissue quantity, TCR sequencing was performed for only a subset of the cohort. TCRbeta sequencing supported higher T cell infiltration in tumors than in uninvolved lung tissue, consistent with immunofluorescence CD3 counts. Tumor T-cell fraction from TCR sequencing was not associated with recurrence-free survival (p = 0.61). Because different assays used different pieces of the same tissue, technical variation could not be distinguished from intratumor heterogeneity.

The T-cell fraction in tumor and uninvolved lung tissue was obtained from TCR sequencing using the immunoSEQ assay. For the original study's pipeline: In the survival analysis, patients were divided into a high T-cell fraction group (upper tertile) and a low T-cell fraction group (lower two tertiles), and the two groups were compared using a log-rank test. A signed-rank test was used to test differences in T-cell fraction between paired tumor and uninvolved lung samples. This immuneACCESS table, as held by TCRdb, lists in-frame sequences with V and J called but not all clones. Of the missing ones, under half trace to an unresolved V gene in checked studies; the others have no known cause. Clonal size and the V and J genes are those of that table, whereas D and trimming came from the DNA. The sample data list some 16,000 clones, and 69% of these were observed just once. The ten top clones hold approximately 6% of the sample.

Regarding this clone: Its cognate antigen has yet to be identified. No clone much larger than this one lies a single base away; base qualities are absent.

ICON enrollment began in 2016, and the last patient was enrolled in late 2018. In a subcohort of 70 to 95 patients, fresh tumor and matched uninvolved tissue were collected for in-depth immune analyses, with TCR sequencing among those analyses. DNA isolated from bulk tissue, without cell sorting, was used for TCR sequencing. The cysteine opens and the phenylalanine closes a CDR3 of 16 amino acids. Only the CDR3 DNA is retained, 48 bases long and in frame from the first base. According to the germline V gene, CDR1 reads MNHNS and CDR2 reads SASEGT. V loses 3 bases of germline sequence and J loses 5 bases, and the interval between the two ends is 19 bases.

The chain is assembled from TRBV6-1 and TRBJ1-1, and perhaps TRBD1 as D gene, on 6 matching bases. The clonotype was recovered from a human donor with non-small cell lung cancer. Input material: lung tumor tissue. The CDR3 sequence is CASSDPDQGYGTEAFF. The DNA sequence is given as TGTGCCAGCAGTGACCCAGACCAGGGGTATGGGACTGAAGCTTTCTTT.